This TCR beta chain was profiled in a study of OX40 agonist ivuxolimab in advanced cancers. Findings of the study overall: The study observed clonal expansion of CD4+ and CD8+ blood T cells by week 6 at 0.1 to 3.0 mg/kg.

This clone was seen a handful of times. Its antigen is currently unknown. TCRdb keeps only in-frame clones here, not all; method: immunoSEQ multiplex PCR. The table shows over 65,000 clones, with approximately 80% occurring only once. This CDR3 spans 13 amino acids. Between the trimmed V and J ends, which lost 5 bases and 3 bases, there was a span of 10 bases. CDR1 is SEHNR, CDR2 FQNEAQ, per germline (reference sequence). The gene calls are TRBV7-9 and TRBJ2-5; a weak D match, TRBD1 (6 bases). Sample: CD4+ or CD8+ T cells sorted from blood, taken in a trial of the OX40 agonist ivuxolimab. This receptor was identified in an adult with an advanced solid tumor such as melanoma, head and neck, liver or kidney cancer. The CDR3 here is CASSPRGKETQYF. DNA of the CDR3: TGTGCCAGCAGCCCCAGGGGAAAAGAGACCCAGTACTTC.